This TCR beta chain came from a study of cytomegalovirus exposure and HLA in healthy donors. CDR1 is SQVTM and CDR2 is ANQGSEA in the germline V gene. Germline trimming cut 8 bases from V and 3 bases from J; bases unmatched to any gene: 9. This CDR3 contains 15 residues. Here immunoSEQ multiplex PCR was the method, and the copy in TCRdb shows in-frame clones only, minus some. The sample yields over 100,000 clones, roughly 88% seen once. This chain connects TRBV29-1 to TRBJ2-6; TRBD1 matches 8 bases. The TCR originated in a woman younger than 35 in good health and CMV-seropositive. The sample comprised PBMCs. The CDR3 spells CSTYQGADGANVLTF. Here the CDR3 DNA reads TGCAGCACCTACCAGGGGGCGGATGGGGCCAACGTCCTGACTTTC.